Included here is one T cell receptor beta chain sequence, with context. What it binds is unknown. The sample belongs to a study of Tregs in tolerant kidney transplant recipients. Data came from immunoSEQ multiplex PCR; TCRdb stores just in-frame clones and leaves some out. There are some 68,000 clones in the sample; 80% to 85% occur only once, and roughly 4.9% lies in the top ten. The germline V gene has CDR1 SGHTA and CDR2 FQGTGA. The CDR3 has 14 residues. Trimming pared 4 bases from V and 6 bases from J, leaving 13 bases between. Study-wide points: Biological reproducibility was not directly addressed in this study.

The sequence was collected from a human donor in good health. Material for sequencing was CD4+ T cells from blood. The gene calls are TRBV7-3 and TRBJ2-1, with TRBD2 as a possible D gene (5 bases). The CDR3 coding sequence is TGTGCCAGCAGCTCGAGCCGGGAAGCCAATGAGCAGTTCTTC. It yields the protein CASSSSREANEQFF.